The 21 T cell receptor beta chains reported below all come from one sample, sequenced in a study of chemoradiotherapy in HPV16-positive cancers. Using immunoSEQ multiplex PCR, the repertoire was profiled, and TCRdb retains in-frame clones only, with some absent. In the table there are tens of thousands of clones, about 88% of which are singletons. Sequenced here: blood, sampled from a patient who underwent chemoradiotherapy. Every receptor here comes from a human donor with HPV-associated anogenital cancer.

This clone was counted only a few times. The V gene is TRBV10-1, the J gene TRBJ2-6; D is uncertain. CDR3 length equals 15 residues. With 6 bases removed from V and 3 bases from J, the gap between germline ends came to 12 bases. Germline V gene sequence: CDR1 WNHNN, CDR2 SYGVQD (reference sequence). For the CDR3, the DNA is TGCGCCAGCAGCAGAACAGATAATGGGGCCAACGTCCTGACTTTC. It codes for CASSRTDNGANVLTF.

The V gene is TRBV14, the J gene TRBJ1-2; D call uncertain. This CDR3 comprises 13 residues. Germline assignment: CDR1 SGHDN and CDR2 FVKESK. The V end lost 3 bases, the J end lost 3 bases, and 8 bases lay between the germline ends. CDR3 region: CASSHPRDYGYTF. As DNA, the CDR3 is TGTGCCAGCAGCCATCCCCGGGACTATGGCTACACCTTC.

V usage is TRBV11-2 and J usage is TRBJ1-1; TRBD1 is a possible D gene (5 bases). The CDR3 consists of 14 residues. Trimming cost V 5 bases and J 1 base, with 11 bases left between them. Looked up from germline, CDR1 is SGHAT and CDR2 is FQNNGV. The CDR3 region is CASSALGPNTEAFF. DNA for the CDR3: TGTGCCAGCAGCGCCTTGGGGCCGAACACTGAAGCTTTCTTT.

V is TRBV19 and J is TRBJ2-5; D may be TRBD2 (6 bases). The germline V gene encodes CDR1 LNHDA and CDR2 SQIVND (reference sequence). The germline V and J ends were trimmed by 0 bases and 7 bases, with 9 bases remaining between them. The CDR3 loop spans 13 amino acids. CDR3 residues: CASSIDREMTQYF. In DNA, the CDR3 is TGTGCCAGTAGTATAGATCGGGAGATGACCCAGTACTTC.

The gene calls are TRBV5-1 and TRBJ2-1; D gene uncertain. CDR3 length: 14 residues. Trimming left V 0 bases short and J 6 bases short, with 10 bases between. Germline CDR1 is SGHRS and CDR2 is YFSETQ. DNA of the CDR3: TGCGCCAGCAGCTTGGCCTTATGGCCCAATGAGCAGTTCTTC. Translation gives CASSLALWPNEQFF.

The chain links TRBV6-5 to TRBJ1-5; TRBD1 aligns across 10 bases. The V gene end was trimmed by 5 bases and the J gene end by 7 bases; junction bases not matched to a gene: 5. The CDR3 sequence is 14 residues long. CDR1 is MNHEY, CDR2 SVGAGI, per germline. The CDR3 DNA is TGTGCCAGCAGTCTGGGACAGGGGCGACAGCCCCAGCATTTT. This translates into CASSLGQGRQPQHF.

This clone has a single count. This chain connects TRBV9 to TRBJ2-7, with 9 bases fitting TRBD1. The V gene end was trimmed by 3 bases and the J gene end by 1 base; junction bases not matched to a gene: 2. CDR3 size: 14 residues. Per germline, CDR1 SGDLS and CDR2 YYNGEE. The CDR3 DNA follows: TGTGCCAGCAGCGGGACAGGGGTTTCCTACGAGCAGTACTTC. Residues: CASSGTGVSYEQYF.

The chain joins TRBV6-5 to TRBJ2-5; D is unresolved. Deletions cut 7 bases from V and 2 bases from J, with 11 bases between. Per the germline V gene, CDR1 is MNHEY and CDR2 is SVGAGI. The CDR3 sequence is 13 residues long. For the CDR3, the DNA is TGTGCCAGCATCGGTGCTTTACAAGAGACCCAGTACTTC. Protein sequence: CASIGALQETQYF.

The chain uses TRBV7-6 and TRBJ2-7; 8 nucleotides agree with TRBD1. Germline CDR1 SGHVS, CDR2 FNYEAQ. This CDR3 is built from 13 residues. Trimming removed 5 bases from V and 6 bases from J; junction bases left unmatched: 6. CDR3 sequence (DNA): TGTGCCAGCAGCCTCATCACAGGGGGCGAGCAGTACTTC. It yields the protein CASSLITGGEQYF.

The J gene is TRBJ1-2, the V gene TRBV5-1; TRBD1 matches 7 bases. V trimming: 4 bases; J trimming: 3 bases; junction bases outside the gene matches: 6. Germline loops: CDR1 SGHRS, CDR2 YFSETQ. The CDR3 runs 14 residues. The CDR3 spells CASSPWTGDYGYTF. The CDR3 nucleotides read TGCGCCAGCAGCCCATGGACAGGAGACTATGGCTACACCTTC.

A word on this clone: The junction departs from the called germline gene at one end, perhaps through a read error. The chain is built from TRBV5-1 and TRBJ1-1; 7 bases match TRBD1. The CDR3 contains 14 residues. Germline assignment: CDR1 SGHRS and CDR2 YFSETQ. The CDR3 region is CASSLVNRQGEAFF. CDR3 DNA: TGCGCCAGCAGTTTGGTAAATAGACAGGGTGAAGCTTTCTTT.

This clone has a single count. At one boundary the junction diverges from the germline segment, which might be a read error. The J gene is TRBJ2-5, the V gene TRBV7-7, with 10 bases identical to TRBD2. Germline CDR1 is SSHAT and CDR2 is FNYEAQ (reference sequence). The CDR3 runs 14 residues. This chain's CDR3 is CASSGLAVAETQYF. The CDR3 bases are TGTGCTAGCAGTGGACTAGCGGTGGCAGAGACCCAGTACTTC.

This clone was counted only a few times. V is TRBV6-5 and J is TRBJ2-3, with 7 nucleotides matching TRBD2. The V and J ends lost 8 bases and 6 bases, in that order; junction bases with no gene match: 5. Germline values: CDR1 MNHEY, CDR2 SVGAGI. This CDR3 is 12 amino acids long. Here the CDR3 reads CASRGGWDTQYF. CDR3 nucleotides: TGTGCCAGCCGCGGGGGTTGGGATACGCAGTATTTT.

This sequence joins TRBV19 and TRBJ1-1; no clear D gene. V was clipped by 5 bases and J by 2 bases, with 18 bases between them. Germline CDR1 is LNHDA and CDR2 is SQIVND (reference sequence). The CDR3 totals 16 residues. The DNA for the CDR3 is TGTGCCAGTAGTCCCGATCTCCAGGACGCAAACACTGAAGCTTTCTTT. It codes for CASSPDLQDANTEAFF.

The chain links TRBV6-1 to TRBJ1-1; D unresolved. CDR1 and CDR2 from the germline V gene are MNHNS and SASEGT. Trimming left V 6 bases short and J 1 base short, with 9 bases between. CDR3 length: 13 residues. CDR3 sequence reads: CASSLGPNTEAFF. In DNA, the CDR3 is TGTGCCAGCAGCCTGGGCCCGAACACTGAAGCTTTCTTT.

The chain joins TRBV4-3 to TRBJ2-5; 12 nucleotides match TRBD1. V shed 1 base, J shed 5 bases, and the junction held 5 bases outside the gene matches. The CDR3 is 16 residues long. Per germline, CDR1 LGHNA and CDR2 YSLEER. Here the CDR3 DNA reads TGCGCCAGCAGCCAAGGGGGGACAGGGGGCCGGGAGACCCAGTACTTC. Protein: CASSQGGTGGRETQYF.

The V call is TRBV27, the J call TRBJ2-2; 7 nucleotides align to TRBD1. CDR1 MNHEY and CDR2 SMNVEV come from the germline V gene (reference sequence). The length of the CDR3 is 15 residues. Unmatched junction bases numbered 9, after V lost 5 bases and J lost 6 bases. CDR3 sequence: CASSPSGTVAGELFF. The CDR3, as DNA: TGTGCCAGCAGTCCCTCCGGGACAGTGGCCGGGGAGCTGTTTTTT.

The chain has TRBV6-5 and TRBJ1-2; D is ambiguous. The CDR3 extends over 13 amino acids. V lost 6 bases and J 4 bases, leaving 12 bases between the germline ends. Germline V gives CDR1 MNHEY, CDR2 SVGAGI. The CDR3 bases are TGTGCCAGCAGCCTGACAATGGTCTATGGCTACACCTTC. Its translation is CASSLTMVYGYTF.

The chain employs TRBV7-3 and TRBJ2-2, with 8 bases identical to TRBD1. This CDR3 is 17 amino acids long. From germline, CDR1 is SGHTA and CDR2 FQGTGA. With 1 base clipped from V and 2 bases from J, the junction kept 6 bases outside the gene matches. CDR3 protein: CASSLIFGQGNTGELFF. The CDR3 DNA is TGTGCCAGCAGCTTAATATTCGGACAGGGAAACACCGGGGAGCTGTTTTTT.

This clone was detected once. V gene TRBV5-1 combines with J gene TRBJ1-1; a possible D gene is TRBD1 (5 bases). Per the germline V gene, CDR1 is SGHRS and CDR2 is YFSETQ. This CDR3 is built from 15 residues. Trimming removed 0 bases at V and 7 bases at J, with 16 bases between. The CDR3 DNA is TGCGCCAGCAGCTTGGAGAAGAGGTATCAGGGTGAAGCTTTCTTT. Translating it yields CASSLEKRYQGEAFF. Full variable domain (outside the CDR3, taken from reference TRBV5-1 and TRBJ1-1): KAGVTQTPRYLIKTRGQQVTLSCSPISGHRSVSWYQQTPGQGLQFLFEYFSETQRNKGNFPGRFSGRQFSNSRSEMNVSTLELGDSALYLCASSLEKRYQGEAFFGQGTRLTVV.

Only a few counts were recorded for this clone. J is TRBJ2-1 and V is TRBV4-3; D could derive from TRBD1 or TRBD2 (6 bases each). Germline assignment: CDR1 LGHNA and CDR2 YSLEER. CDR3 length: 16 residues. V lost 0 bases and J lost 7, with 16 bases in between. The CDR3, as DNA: TGCGCCAGCAGCCAAGATCCTAGGGGGGCCGGGAATGAGCAGTTCTTC. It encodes CASSQDPRGAGNEQFF.